What follows are 7 T cell receptor beta chains derived from one specimen sequenced in a study of T-cell reconstitution after alpha-beta-depleted transplantation in children. Researchers prepared the TCRbeta library using unique molecular identifiers, the study reports. TCRdb ran MiXCR on the PCR reads and lists one entry per CDR3 protein. Among 450,000 to 600,000 distinct CDR3 sequences, about 30% were seen once, and the ten largest hold 2.4%. The source was PBMCs from the stem cell graft donor, collected from the stem cell graft. The receptors derive from a human donor who donated a stem cell graft to a child with aplastic anemia.

This clonotype has more than one count but fewer than ten. The chain joins TRBV28 to TRBJ2-2; D remains unclear. The CDR3 length is 12 residues. With 4 bases removed from V and 5 bases from J, the gap between germline ends came to 5 bases. Germline V lookup: CDR1 MDHEN, CDR2 SYDVKM. The CDR3 DNA reads TGTGCCAGCAGTTACCAGACCGGGGAGCTGTTTTTT. Encoded protein: CASSYQTGELFF.

This clonotype occurred a few times. J is TRBJ1-2 and V is TRBV20-1; 8 nucleotides align to TRBD1. Germline V CDR1 and CDR2: DFQATT, SNEGSKA (reference sequence). This CDR3 contains 14 residues. With 5 bases clipped from V and 7 bases from J, the junction kept 12 bases outside the gene matches. CDR3 DNA sequence: TGCAGTGCTCCCGGGGCAGGGGGCGGCGGTGGCTACACCTTC. This sequence encodes CSAPGAGGGGGYTF.

The chain carries TRBV29-1 and TRBJ2-3, with TRBD1 as a possible D gene (6 bases). Germline CDR1 is SQVTM and CDR2 is ANQGSEA. V gave up 7 bases and J gave up 0 bases, with 8 bases separating them. The CDR3 sequence is 12 residues long. The CDR3 sequence is CSAGQSTDTQYF. CDR3 nucleotide sequence: TGCAGCGCCGGACAGAGCACAGATACGCAGTATTTT.

The chain is built from TRBV19 and TRBJ2-2; D remains ambiguous. The ends were cut back, 3 bases at V and 6 bases at J, with 11 bases in the middle. CDR3 length equals 14 residues. Germline V gene lookup returns CDR1 LNHDA and CDR2 SQIVND (reference sequence). The CDR3 sequence is CASSITWGAGELFF. The DNA for the CDR3 is TGTGCCAGTAGTATTACTTGGGGTGCCGGGGAGCTGTTTTTT. Variable domain in full (rest from reference TRBV19 and TRBJ2-2): DGGITQSPKYLFRKEGQNVTLSCEQNLNHDAMYWYRQDPGQGLRLIYYSQIVNDFQKGDIAEGYSVSREKKESFPLTVTSAQKNPTAFYLCASSITWGAGELFFGEGSRLTVL.

The V gene is TRBV5-6, the J gene TRBJ2-1, with TRBD1 identical over 7 bases. CDR3 length: 11 amino acids. Germline V lookup: CDR1 SGHDT, CDR2 YYEEEE. V dropped 3 bases and J dropped 12; count of bases not matched to a gene: 3. This chain's CDR3 is CASSWDSRQFF. CDR3 in DNA: TGTGCCAGCAGCTGGGACAGCCGGCAGTTCTTC.

The chain joins TRBV5-1 to TRBJ2-7; 9 nucleotides line up with TRBD1. The germline CDR1 and CDR2 sequences are SGHRS and YFSETQ. V lost 5 bases, J lost 0 bases, and 6 bases stayed unmatched. The CDR3 consists of 15 residues. This CDR3 reads CASSFGTGNSYEQYV. Here the CDR3 DNA reads TGCGCCAGCAGTTTTGGGACAGGGAACTCCTACGAGCAGTACGTC.

The chain couples TRBV7-9 to TRBJ2-7; D uncertain. V was trimmed by 5 bases and J by 6 bases, leaving 8 bases between them. The germline V gene encodes CDR1 SEHNR and CDR2 FQNEAQ (reference sequence). The CDR3 is made up of 11 amino acids. CDR3 region: CASSIYSEQYF. The CDR3 region has the DNA TGTGCCAGCAGCATTTATTCCGAGCAGTACTTC.